This TCR beta chain was identified in a study of T cell responses to AZD1222 COVID-19 vaccine. The method was immunoSEQ multiplex PCR; TCRdb's version includes in-frame clones alone and lacks a portion of them. The table lists roughly 120,000 clones, more than 85% of them singletons, with roughly 2.3% in the top ten. In regard to this clone: Its antigen is undetermined.

General observations from the study: The reported proportion of spike-specific TCRs targeting unmutated variant regions was nearly half. Spike-specific TCR breadth and depth rose after two AZD1222 doses. The number of AZD1222 recipients seropositive at baseline was only five to seven. Donors were mostly white British, more females; clonal diversity possibly underestimated.

V was clipped by 5 bases and J by 0 bases; unmatched bases: 6. This CDR3 has 15 residues. CDR1 is MDHEN, CDR2 SYDVKM, per germline. The source was peripheral blood, collected on day 0 of AZD1222 vaccination. The V gene is TRBV28, the J gene TRBJ1-2, with 7 bases fitting TRBD1. The TCR comes from an adult in good health. DNA of the CDR3: TGTGCCAGCAGTCTCCCGCAGGGGGCTAACTATGGCTACACCTTC. This translates into CASSLPQGANYGYTF.